One and the same sample provided the 23 T cell receptor beta chains below, sequenced in a study of T cells after yellow fever vaccination. TCRdb ran MiXCR on the 5' RACE reads and lists one entry per CDR3 protein. The sample consists of around 25,000 distinct CDR3 sequences, approximately 4.2% of them appearing once. Source: PBMCs, either bulk or a sorted T-cell subset (CD4+, CD8+, memory, or dextramer-sorted; not recorded which), taken on the day of the yellow fever booster vaccination. These receptors came from a man aged 18 to 30 who received the YFV17D yellow fever vaccine.

This clonotype is labeled as medium-sized. The V gene is TRBV6-4, the J gene TRBJ2-6; no clear D. This CDR3 comprises 14 residues. Trimming stripped 2 bases from V and 3 bases from J, with 5 bases between. Per the germline V gene, CDR1 is MRHNA and CDR2 is SNTAGT. CDR3 DNA: TGTGCCAGCAGTGACAGGGTTGGGGCCAACGTCCTGACTTTC. Translated, it gives CASSDRVGANVLTF.

This clonotype was recorded many times. The CDR3 spells CASTLAGGAGTEAFF. CDR3 DNA sequence: TGTGCCAGCACCCTGGCCGGGGGGGCCGGCACTGAAGCTTTCTTT. The chain couples TRBV12-3 or TRBV12-4 to TRBJ1-1, with D perhaps matching TRBD1 (6 bases). The CDR3 extends over 15 amino acids. The V end was cut by 7 bases, the J end by 4 bases, with 19 bases between.

This clonotype has at least ten counts. The chain uses TRBV12-3 or TRBV12-4 and TRBJ2-7; TRBD1 aligns across 7 bases. J lost 1 base, V lost 4 bases, and 1 base had no gene match. The CDR3 covers 13 residues. This CDR3 reads CASSWGQSYEQYF. CDR3 sequence (DNA): TGTGCCAGCAGTTGGGGACAGTCCTACGAGCAGTACTTC.

This clonotype came up many times. J is TRBJ1-1 and V is TRBV20-1; D gene ambiguous. V was cut by 7 bases and J by 1 base, with 16 bases left in between. The CDR3 loop spans 14 amino acids. The germline gives CDR1 DFQATT, CDR2 SNEGSKA (reference sequence). CDR3 DNA: TGCAGTGTCCTAAGTGCGGGTACGAACACTGAAGCTTTCTTT. It specifies CSVLSAGTNTEAFF.

This clonotype was recorded many times. The chain uses TRBV5-1 and TRBJ2-7, with D uncertain. CDR3 length equals 14 residues. The V end was cut by 0 bases, the J end by 2 bases, with 9 bases between. The V gene's germline CDR1 is SGHRS and CDR2 YFSETQ. The CDR3 sequence is CASSLEAGPYEQYF. As DNA, the CDR3 is TGCGCCAGCAGCTTGGAGGCCGGTCCCTACGAGCAGTACTTC.

As concerns this clonotype: The junction shows a germline mismatch at one end, possibly a read error. The chain links TRBV7-2 to TRBJ1-5; no reliable D call. CDR3 length: 15 amino acids. CDR1 and CDR2 (germline): SGHTA, FQGNSA. CDR3 nucleotide sequence: TGTGCCAGCAGCCCAACCGGAAATAGCAATCAGCCCAAGCATTTT. It yields the protein CASSPTGNSNQPKHF. The entire variable domain, with the rest obtained from reference TRBV7-2 and TRBJ1-5, is as follows: GAGVSQSPSNKVTEKGKDVELRCDPISGHTALYWYRQSLGQGLEFLIYFQGNSAPDKSGLPSDRFSAERTGGSVSTLTIQRTQQEDSAVYLCASSPTGNSNQPKHFGDGTRLSIL.

The chain links TRBV10-3 to TRBJ2-3, with D unclear. The germline V and J ends were trimmed by 0 bases and 3 bases, with 7 bases remaining between them. The CDR3 extends over 14 amino acids. Germline-derived CDR1 and CDR2 are ENHRY and SYGVKD. The CDR3 coding sequence is TGTGCCATCAGTGAGTCGGTGCGAACAGATACGCAGTATTTT. Translation: CAISESVRTDTQYF.

This clonotype was counted at least ten times. This chain connects TRBV12-3 or TRBV12-4 to TRBJ2-5; 8 positions match TRBD1. The CDR3 loop spans 15 amino acids. V lost 2 bases, J lost 5 bases, and 7 bases stayed unmatched. The CDR3 DNA reads TGTGCCAGCAGTTTATTCGGGACAGGCGGTGAGACCCAGTACTTC. Protein: CASSLFGTGGETQYF.

This clonotype was observed many times. V gene TRBV6-2 or TRBV6-3 combines with J gene TRBJ1-5; 10 bases line up with TRBD1. Germline CDR1 MNHEY, CDR2 SVGEGT. J was trimmed by 5 bases and V by 7 bases; bases with no gene match: 8. The CDR3 contains 15 residues. This CDR3 reads CASTNDRGQDQPQHF. In nucleotides, the CDR3 is TGTGCCAGCACCAATGACAGGGGGCAAGATCAGCCCCAGCATTTT.

Only a few counts were recorded for this clonotype. The chain recombines TRBV5-1 with TRBJ2-2; 13 bases map to TRBD2. V shed 4 bases, J shed 0 bases, and the junction held 12 bases outside the gene matches. CDR1 SGHRS and CDR2 YFSETQ come from the germline V gene. The CDR3 covers 20 residues. The CDR3 coding sequence is TGCGCCAGCAGCCGGGGACCGGGACTAGCGGGGTCCGCGAACACCGGGGAGCTGTTTTTT. This translates into CASSRGPGLAGSANTGELFF.

There are many counts of this clonotype. The rearrangement links TRBV7-2 to TRBJ2-1, with 9 positions matching TRBD2. Losses at the gene ends were 5 bases for V and 1 base for J; bases not matched to a gene: 3. The CDR3 is made up of 15 amino acids. Looked up from germline, CDR1 is SGHTA and CDR2 is FQGNSA. The CDR3 reads CASSQSGGSYNEQFF. CDR3 sequence (DNA): TGTGCCAGCAGCCAGAGCGGGGGGTCCTACAATGAGCAGTTCTTC.

In this sample, this clonotype turned up many times. The rearrangement uses TRBV4-1 and TRBJ2-5; 11 bases agree with TRBD2. CDR3 length: 15 residues. Losses at the gene ends were 2 bases for V and 4 bases for J; bases not matched to a gene: 3. The germline V gene has CDR1 MGHRA and CDR2 YSYEKL. DNA for the CDR3: TGCGCCAGCAGCCAAATCGGGACTAGCGGAGAGACCCAGTACTTC. Its protein is CASSQIGTSGETQYF.

The V and J genes are TRBV9 and TRBJ1-2; 7 bases agree with TRBD1. Germline V gives CDR1 SGDLS, CDR2 YYNGEE. The junction had 6 bases not matched to a gene; V was cut back by 4 bases and J by 3 bases. This CDR3 has 14 amino acids. The CDR3, as DNA: TGTGCCAGCAGCCCCCAAGGGGGCTACTATGGCTACACCTTC. Its protein is CASSPQGGYYGYTF.

V gene TRBV27 combines with J gene TRBJ2-3; 8 bases line up with TRBD2. The CDR3 has 14 residues. V was clipped by 5 bases and J by 3 bases; unmatched bases: 4. Germline CDR1 reads MNHEY; CDR2 reads SMNVEV (reference sequence). The CDR3 region has the DNA TGTGCCAGCAGTAACGGGGGGGAGACAGATACGCAGTATTTT. Protein sequence: CASSNGGETDTQYF.

V and J are TRBV7-2 and TRBJ1-6, with 10 bases lining up with TRBD1. Germline lookup yields CDR1 SGHTA and CDR2 FQGNSA. The CDR3 sequence is 15 residues long. Trimming cost V 5 bases and J 9 bases; bases outside gene matches: 7. This CDR3 reads CASSTRDRGGSPLHF. CDR3 coding DNA: TGTGCCAGCAGCACTAGGGACAGGGGCGGTTCACCCCTCCACTTT.

This clonotype occurred many times. In nucleotides, the CDR3 is TGTGCCAGCAGCGTGAACGGGGTCTCAGATACGCAGTATTTT. This codes for CASSVNGVSDTQYF. The chain carries TRBV9 and TRBJ2-3, with TRBD2 as a possible D gene (5 bases). In germline, CDR1 is SGDLS, CDR2 YYNGEE. V lost 2 bases and J lost 4, with 11 bases in between. CDR3 length: 14 residues.

This clonotype has at least ten counts. The chain uses TRBV5-1 and TRBJ2-2; D possibly uses TRBD1 or TRBD2 (5 bases each). The germline V and J ends were trimmed by 3 bases and 0 bases, with 9 bases remaining between them. Germline CDR1 SGHRS, CDR2 YFSETQ. The CDR3 spans 15 residues. CDR3 coding DNA: TGCGCCAGCAGCTACCAGGGACCGAACACCGGGGAGCTGTTTTTT. Residues: CASSYQGPNTGELFF.

In its sample, this clonotype was seen a few times. This rearrangement joins TRBV9 to TRBJ2-2; D is undetermined. V was clipped by 2 bases and J by 4 bases, with 6 bases between them. Germline V gene lookup returns CDR1 SGDLS and CDR2 YYNGEE. The CDR3 loop spans 13 amino acids. The CDR3 here is CASSVYITGELFF. The CDR3 bases are TGTGCCAGCAGCGTCTACATCACCGGGGAGCTGTTTTTT.

This clonotype was found a few times. The V call is TRBV6-2 or TRBV6-3, the J call TRBJ2-5; D unresolved. CDR3 length: 15 amino acids. The V gene's germline CDR1 is MNHEY and CDR2 SVGEGT. The V gene lost 0 bases and the J gene lost 2 bases, with 10 bases spanning the gap. CDR3 bases: TGTGCCAGCAGTTACTCATTAGAAATGCAAGAGACCCAGTACTTC. Encoded protein: CASSYSLEMQETQYF.

This clonotype was detected ten times or more. V is TRBV4-1 and J is TRBJ2-4; tentative D call: TRBD1 (6 bases). The V end was cut by 4 bases, the J end by 7 bases, with 17 bases between. CDR1 is MGHRA and CDR2 is YSYEKL in the germline V gene. This CDR3 spans 15 amino acids. CDR3 sequence reads: CASSRTQGLNNIQYF. The CDR3 DNA follows: TGCGCCAGCAGCCGAACCCAGGGGCTGAACAACATTCAGTACTTC.

This clonotype was observed at least ten times. V usage is TRBV6-5 and J usage is TRBJ1-2, with TRBD1 matching 11 bases. The V and J ends lost 6 bases and 5 bases, in that order; junction bases with no gene match: 8. The germline CDR1 and CDR2 sequences are MNHEY and SVGAGI. This CDR3 comprises 15 residues. CDR3 nucleotides: TGTGCCAGCAGCGGGGGGGACAGGGGGAGATATGGCTACACCTTC. Protein sequence: CASSGGDRGRYGYTF.

This clonotype was picked up many times. The chain carries TRBV12-3 or TRBV12-4 and TRBJ2-6; D not resolved. The ends were cut back, 4 bases at V and 0 bases at J, with 7 bases in the middle. This CDR3 comprises 15 residues. The CDR3 spells CASSWGSSGANVLTF. DNA for the CDR3: TGTGCCAGCAGTTGGGGTAGCTCTGGGGCCAACGTCCTGACTTTC.

This clonotype was counted at least ten times. The chain recombines TRBV4-2 with TRBJ2-5; a weak D match, TRBD1 (5 bases). This CDR3 spans 18 amino acids. Germline V CDR1 and CDR2: LGHNA, YNFKEQ. Deletions cut 1 base from V and 2 bases from J, with 20 bases between. The CDR3 spells CASSQVQGAPTMQETQYF. The CDR3 bases are TGTGCCAGCAGCCAAGTCCAGGGCGCGCCGACGATGCAAGAGACCCAGTACTTC.